The 17 T cell receptor beta chains below were found in one sample sequenced in a study of T-cell memory formation after mild COVID-19. TCRdb ran MiXCR on the 5' RACE reads and lists one entry per CDR3 protein. Here the sample spans about half a million distinct CDR3 sequences, around a sixth being singletons. The sample comprised PBMCs or a T cell subset sorted from them (not recorded which). All receptors derive from an adult woman who had mild COVID-19 (a few samples of this study predate the infection). Cell type and time point are not known.

This clonotype showed up just a few times. The rearrangement links TRBV12-3 or TRBV12-4 to TRBJ1-5, with D unresolved. The CDR3 spans 15 residues. V was cut by 3 bases and J by 3 bases, with 12 bases left in between. The CDR3 coding sequence is TGTGCCAGCAGTTTTAGCGGACGGAACAATCAGCCCCAGCATTTT. Translation: CASSFSGRNNQPQHF.

This clonotype was recorded only once. This chain uses TRBV5-6 with TRBJ2-6; TRBD1 or TRBD2 may be the D gene (5 bases each). The CDR3 covers 16 residues. V was shortened by 0 bases and J by 0 bases, with 7 bases between the two germline ends. The germline gives CDR1 SGHDT, CDR2 YYEEEE. The CDR3 sequence is CASSLDGGSGANVLTF. The CDR3 DNA reads as TGTGCCAGCAGCTTGGATGGGGGCTCTGGGGCCAACGTCCTGACTTTC.

The gene calls are TRBV9 and TRBJ2-3; tentative D call: TRBD1 (5 bases). The germline CDR1 and CDR2 sequences are SGDLS and YYNGEE. V lost 0 bases to trimming and J lost 6 bases, with 14 bases between them. The CDR3 contains 15 residues. In nucleotides, the CDR3 is TGTGCCAGCAGCGTAGATGTTTCAGGGATGGATACGCAGTATTTT. Translated: CASSVDVSGMDTQYF.

This clonotype was recorded many times. This chain connects TRBV4-1 to TRBJ1-1; no reliable D call. The CDR3 consists of 13 residues. The germline V gene encodes CDR1 MGHRA and CDR2 YSYEKL. Trimming pared 0 bases from V and 8 bases from J, leaving 10 bases between. CDR3 residues: CASSQDSAGEAFF. The DNA of the CDR3 is TGCGCCAGCAGCCAAGATAGCGCGGGCGAAGCTTTCTTT.

V is TRBV5-1 and J is TRBJ2-2; TRBD2 is a possible D gene (6 bases). CDR1 is SGHRS, CDR2 YFSETQ, per germline. This CDR3 is built from 15 residues. Trimming removed 4 bases at V and 9 bases at J, with 19 bases between. CDR3 DNA: TGCGCCAGCAGCCCCGGGGGAGCGGAGGATTGGGAGCTGTTTTTT. It is translated as CASSPGGAEDWELFF.

J is TRBJ2-3 and V is TRBV5-1; 14 bases fit TRBD2. The CDR3 is 17 residues long. Trimming took 4 bases from V and 1 from J; bases not matched to a gene: 5. CDR1 is SGHRS and CDR2 is YFSETQ in the germline V gene. CDR3 residues: CASSPGTSGGGTDTQYF. CDR3 bases: TGCGCCAGCAGCCCTGGGACTAGCGGGGGCGGCACAGATACGCAGTATTTT. The complete variable domain, with remaining parts taken from reference TRBV5-1 and TRBJ2-3, reads KAGVTQTPRYLIKTRGQQVTLSCSPISGHRSVSWYQQTPGQGLQFLFEYFSETQRNKGNFPGRFSGRQFSNSRSEMNVSTLELGDSALYLCASSPGTSGGGTDTQYFGPGTRLTVL.

The genes are TRBV29-1 and TRBJ2-7, with unresolved D. The CDR3 has 13 residues. Trimming left V 4 bases short and J 2 bases short, with 12 bases between. Germline V lookup: CDR1 SQVTM, CDR2 ANQGSEA. The DNA for the CDR3 is TGCAGCGTTGCGGGCGGACCCACCTACGAGCAGTACTTC. This gives the protein CSVAGGPTYEQYF.

The chain joins TRBV15 to TRBJ1-4; D might be TRBD1 (5 bases). The CDR3 spans 14 residues. Germline CDR1 and CDR2: LNHNV and YYDKDF (reference sequence). Trimming took off 6 bases at V and 4 bases at J, with 12 bases between the two ends. In nucleotides, the CDR3 is TGTGCCACCAGATCGGGACCGATTAATGAAAAACTGTTTTTT. Residues: CATRSGPINEKLFF. The full variable domain, completed using reference TRBV15 and TRBJ1-4, is DAMVIQNPRYQVTQFGKPVTLSCSQTLNHNVMYWYQQKSSQAPKLLFHYYDKDFNNEADTPDNFQSRRPNTSFCFLDIRSPGLGDTAMYLCATRSGPINEKLFFGSGTQLSVL.

V gene TRBV20-1 combines with J gene TRBJ2-5; 9 bases line up with TRBD2. The CDR3 is made up of 18 amino acids. Looked up from germline, CDR1 is DFQATT and CDR2 is SNEGSKA (reference sequence). Unmatched junction bases numbered 17, after V lost 2 bases and J lost 4 bases. The CDR3 DNA reads as TGCAGTGCTAGAACGTCGGCGGGGGGGCGCGGGTTTAGAGAGACCCAGTACTTC. Translating gives CSARTSAGGRGFRETQYF.

This clonotype was counted only a few times. This chain connects TRBV7-6 to TRBJ2-1, with TRBD2 identical over 7 bases. Germline-derived CDR1 and CDR2 are SGHVS and FNYEAQ. The CDR3 covers 13 residues. Trimming took 4 bases from V and 6 from J; bases not matched to a gene: 3. The CDR3 region has the DNA TGTGCCAGCAGCTCTAGCGGAGCCAATGAGCAGTTCTTC. Protein sequence: CASSSSGANEQFF.

This clonotype was seen a handful of times. The chain employs TRBV6-5 and TRBJ1-2; 11 bases map to TRBD1. V trimming: 5 bases; J trimming: 7 bases; junction bases outside the gene matches: 12. This CDR3 is 16 amino acids long. The germline V gene has CDR1 MNHEY and CDR2 SVGAGI. CDR3 nucleotides: TGTGCCAGCAGTCAATCGCACCGGACAGGGGGCGGTGGCTACACCTTC. Protein: CASSQSHRTGGGGYTF.

This clonotype was counted only a few times. This chain joins TRBV10-3 and TRBJ2-1; D is tentatively TRBD1 or TRBD2 (5 bases each). CDR1 is ENHRY, CDR2 SYGVKD, per germline. The CDR3 is 13 amino acids. With 6 bases removed from V and 11 bases from J, the gap between germline ends came to 17 bases. CDR3 loop: CAIRGDGPSKQFF. The CDR3 DNA reads as TGTGCCATCAGGGGGGACGGACCGTCCAAGCAGTTCTTC.

This clonotype was recorded a few times. V and J are TRBV7-2 and TRBJ2-2, with TRBD2 matching over 8 bases. V lost 1 base to trimming and J lost 4 bases; unmatched junction nucleotides: 8. Germline V lookup: CDR1 SGHTA, CDR2 FQGNSA. This CDR3 region has 17 residues. In nucleotides, the CDR3 is TGTGCCAGCAGCTTAGTCCGAGCGGGAGTGGGCACCGGGGAGCTGTTTTTT. This codes for CASSLVRAGVGTGELFF.

The chain employs TRBV4-3 and TRBJ2-3; weak D call: TRBD1 (5 bases). This CDR3 region has 15 residues. Germline V CDR1 and CDR2: LGHNA, YSLEER. Trimming took 0 bases from V and 5 from J, leaving 12 bases between them. The CDR3 coding sequence is TGCGCCAGCAGCCAAGATATGGGGCATATAGATACGCAGTATTTT. Translating it yields CASSQDMGHIDTQYF.

This clonotype was observed a handful of times. The chain has TRBV12-3 or TRBV12-4 and TRBJ2-7, with TRBD1 as a possible D gene (6 bases). V was trimmed by 4 bases and J by 0 bases, leaving 13 bases between them. The CDR3 is 15 residues long. In nucleotides, the CDR3 is TGTGCCAGCAGTTATGGACAGCGGAGCTCCTACGAGCAGTACTTC. It yields the protein CASSYGQRSSYEQYF.

The chain uses TRBV9 and TRBJ2-6; D remains ambiguous. CDR1 is SGDLS and CDR2 is YYNGEE in the germline V gene. Trimming left V 4 bases short and J 1 base short, with 9 bases between. This CDR3 region has 15 residues. Here the CDR3 reads CASSPIGSGANVLTF. The CDR3 coding sequence is TGTGCCAGCAGCCCCATCGGGTCTGGGGCCAACGTCCTGACTTTC.

This clonotype was found a few times. V usage is TRBV12-3 or TRBV12-4 and J usage is TRBJ1-2; weak D call: TRBD1 (6 bases). Trimming took 5 bases from V and 5 from J, leaving 15 bases between them. This CDR3 is built from 14 residues. CDR3 nucleotide sequence: TGTGCCAGCAGTCCTCTGGACAGCCTATATGGCTACACCTTC. Amino acids: CASSPLDSLYGYTF.